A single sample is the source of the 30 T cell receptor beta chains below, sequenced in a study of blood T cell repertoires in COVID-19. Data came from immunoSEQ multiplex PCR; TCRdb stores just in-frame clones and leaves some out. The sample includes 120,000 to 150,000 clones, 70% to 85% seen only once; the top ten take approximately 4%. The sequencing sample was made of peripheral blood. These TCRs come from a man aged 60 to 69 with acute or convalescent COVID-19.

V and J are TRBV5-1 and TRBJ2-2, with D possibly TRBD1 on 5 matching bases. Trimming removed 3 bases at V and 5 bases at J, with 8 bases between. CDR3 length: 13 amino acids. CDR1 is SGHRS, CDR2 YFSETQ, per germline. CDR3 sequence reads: CASSSQGTGELFF. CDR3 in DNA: TGCGCCAGCAGCTCTCAGGGTACCGGGGAGCTGTTTTTT.

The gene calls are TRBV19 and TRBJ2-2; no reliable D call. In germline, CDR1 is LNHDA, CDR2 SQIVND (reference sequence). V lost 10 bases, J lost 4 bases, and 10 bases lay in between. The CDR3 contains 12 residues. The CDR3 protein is CATLLGTGELFF. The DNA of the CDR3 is TGTGCCACCCTACTTGGCACCGGGGAGCTGTTTTTT.

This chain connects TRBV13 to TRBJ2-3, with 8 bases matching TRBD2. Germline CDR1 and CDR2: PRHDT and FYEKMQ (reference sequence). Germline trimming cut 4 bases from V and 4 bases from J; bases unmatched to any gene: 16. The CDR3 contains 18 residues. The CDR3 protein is CASSSIAPPGGGADTQYF. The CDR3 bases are TGTGCCAGCAGCTCTATTGCCCCACCGGGAGGGGGGGCAGATACGCAGTATTTT.

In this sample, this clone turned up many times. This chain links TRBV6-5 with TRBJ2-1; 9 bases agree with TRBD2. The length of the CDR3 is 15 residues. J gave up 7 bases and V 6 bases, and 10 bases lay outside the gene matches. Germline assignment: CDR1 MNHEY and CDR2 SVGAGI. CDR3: CASSYSGSLENEQFF. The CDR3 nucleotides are TGTGCCAGCAGCTATAGCGGGAGTTTGGAAAATGAGCAGTTCTTC.

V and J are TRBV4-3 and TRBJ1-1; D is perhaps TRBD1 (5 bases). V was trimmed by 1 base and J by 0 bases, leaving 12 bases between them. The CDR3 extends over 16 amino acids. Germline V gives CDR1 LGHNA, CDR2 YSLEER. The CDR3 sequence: CASSQGNTGVNTEAFF. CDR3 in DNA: TGCGCCAGCAGCCAAGGCAATACGGGGGTGAACACTGAAGCTTTCTTT.

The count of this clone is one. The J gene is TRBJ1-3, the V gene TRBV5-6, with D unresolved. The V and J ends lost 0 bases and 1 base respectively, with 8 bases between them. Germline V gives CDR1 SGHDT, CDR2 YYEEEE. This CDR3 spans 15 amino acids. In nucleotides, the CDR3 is TGTGCCAGCAGCTTGGTCGGGAATTCTGGAAACACCATATATTTT. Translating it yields CASSLVGNSGNTIYF.

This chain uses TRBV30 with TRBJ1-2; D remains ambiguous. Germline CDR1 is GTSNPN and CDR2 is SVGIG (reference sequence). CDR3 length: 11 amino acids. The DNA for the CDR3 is TGTGCAAACGGCCCCCGGAGGGGCTACACCTTC. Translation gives CANGPRRGYTF.

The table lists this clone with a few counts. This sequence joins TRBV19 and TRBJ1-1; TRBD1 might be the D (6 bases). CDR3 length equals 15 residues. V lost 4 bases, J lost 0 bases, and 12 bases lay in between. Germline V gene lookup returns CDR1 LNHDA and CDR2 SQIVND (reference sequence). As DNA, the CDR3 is TGTGCCAGTAGTAAGGGACATAGCATGAACACTGAAGCTTTCTTT. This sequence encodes CASSKGHSMNTEAFF.

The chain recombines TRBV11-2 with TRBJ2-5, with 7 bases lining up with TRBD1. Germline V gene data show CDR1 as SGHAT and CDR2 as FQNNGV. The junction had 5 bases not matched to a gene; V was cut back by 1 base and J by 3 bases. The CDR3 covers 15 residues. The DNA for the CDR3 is TGTGCCAGCAGCTTAGGCCTAACAGGGGAAGAGACCCAGTACTTC. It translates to CASSLGLTGEETQYF. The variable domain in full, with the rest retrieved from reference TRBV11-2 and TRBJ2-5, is EAGVAQSPRYKIIEKRQSVAFWCNPISGHATLYWYQQILGQGPKLLIQFQNNGVVDDSQLPKDRFSAERLKGVDSTLKIQPAKLEDSAVYLCASSLGLTGEETQYFGPGTRLLVL.

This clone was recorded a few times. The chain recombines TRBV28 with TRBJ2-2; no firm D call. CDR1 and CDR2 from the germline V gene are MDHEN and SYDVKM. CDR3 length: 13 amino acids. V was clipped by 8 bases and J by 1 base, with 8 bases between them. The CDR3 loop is CASLRQNTGELFF. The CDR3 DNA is TGTGCCAGCCTCCGACAGAACACCGGGGAGCTGTTTTTT.

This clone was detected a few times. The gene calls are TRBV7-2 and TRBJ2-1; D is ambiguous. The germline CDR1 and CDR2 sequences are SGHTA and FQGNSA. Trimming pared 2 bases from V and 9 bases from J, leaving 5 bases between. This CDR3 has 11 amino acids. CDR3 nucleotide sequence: TGTGCCAGCAGCTTATCTTCTGAGCAGTTCTTC. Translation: CASSLSSEQFF.

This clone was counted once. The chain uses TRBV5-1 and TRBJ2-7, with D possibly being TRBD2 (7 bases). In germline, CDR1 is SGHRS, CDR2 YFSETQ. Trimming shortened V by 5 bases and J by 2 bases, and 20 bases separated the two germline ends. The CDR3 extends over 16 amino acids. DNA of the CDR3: TGCGCCAGCAGGGGGGGGGCCGGGGGCCTCACCTACGAGCAGTACTTC. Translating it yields CASRGGAGGLTYEQYF.

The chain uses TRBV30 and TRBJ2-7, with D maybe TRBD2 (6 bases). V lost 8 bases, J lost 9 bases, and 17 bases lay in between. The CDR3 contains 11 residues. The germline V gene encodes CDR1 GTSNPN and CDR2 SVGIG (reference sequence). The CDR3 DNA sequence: TGTGCCCGCGGGGACCGCGGAGGGCAGTACTTC. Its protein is CARGDRGGQYF.

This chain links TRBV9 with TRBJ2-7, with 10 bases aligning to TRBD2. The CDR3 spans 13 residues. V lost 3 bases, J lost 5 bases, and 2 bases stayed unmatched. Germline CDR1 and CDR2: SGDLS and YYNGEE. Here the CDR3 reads CASSATSGNEQYF. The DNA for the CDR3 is TGTGCCAGCAGCGCTACTAGCGGGAACGAGCAGTACTTC. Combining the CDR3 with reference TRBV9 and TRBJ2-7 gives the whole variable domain DSGVTQTPKHLITATGQRVTLRCSPRSGDLSVYWYQQSLDQGLQFLIQYYNGEERAKGNILERFSAQQFPDLHSELNLSSLELGDSALYFCASSATSGNEQYFGPGTRLTVT.

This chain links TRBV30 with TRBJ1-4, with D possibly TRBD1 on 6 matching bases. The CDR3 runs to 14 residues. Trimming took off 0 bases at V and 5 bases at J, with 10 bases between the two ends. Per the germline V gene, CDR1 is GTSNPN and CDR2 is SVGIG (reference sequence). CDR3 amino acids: CAWSVMQGNEKLFF. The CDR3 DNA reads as TGTGCCTGGAGTGTCATGCAGGGGAATGAAAAACTGTTTTTT.

CDR3 nucleotide sequence: TGTGCCAGCAGCTCAGGGGGCGCCTATGAAAAACTGTTTTTT. Translation: CASSSGGAYEKLFF. The chain uses TRBV6-5 and TRBJ1-4; 8 nucleotides match TRBD1. The CDR3 totals 14 residues. After removal of 6 bases from V and 6 bases from J, the junction contained 6 bases not matched to a gene. In germline, CDR1 is MNHEY, CDR2 SVGAGI.

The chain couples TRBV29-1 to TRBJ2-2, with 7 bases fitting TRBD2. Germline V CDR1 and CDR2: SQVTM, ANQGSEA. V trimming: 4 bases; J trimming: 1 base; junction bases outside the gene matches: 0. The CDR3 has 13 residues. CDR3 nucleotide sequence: TGCAGCGTTGGGGAGGGGAACACCGGGGAGCTGTTTTTT. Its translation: CSVGEGNTGELFF.

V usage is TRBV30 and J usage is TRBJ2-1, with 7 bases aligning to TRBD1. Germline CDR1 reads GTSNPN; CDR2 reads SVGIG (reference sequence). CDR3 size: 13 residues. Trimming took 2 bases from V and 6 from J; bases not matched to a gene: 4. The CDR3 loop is CAWSPDRANEQFF. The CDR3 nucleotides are TGTGCCTGGAGTCCAGACAGGGCCAATGAGCAGTTCTTC.

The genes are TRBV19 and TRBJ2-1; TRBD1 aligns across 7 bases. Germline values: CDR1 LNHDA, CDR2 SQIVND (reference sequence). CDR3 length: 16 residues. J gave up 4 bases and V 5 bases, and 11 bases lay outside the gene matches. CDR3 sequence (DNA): TGTGCCAGTAGTCATAGAGAAGGGACAGCATACAATGAGCAGTTCTTC. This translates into CASSHREGTAYNEQFF. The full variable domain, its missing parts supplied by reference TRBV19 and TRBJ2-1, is DGGITQSPKYLFRKEGQNVTLSCEQNLNHDAMYWYRQDPGQGLRLIYYSQIVNDFQKGDIAEGYSVSREKKESFPLTVTSAQKNPTAFYLCASSHREGTAYNEQFFGPGTRLTVL.

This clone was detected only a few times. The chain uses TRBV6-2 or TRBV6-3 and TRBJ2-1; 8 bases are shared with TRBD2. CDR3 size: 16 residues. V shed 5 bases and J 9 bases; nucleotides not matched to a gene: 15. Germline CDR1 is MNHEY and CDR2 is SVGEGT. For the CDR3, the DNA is TGTGCCAGCAGTGCTCTCGGACTAGCCGGAAAACCTGAGCAGTTCTTC. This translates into CASSALGLAGKPEQFF.

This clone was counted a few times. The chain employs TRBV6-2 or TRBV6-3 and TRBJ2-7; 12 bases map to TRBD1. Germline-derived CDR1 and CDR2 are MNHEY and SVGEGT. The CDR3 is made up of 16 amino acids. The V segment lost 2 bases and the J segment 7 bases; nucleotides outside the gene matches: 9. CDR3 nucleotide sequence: TGTGCCAGCAGTTACGAGACCGGGACAGGGGGCCGTGAGCAGTACTTC. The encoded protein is CASSYETGTGGREQYF.

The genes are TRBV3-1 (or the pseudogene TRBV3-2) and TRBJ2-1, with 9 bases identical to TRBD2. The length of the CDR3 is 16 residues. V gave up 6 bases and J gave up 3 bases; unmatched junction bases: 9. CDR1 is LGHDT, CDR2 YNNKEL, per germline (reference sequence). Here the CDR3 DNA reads TGTGCCAGCAGTCCCACTAGCGGGTGGGACTACAATGAGCAGTTCTTC. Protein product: CASSPTSGWDYNEQFF.

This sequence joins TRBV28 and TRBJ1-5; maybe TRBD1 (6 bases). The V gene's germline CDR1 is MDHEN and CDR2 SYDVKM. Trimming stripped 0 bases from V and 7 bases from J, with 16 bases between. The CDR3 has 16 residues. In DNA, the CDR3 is TGTGCCAGCAGTTTATGGGCACAGGGACAAGGACAGCCCCAGCATTTT. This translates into CASSLWAQGQGQPQHF.

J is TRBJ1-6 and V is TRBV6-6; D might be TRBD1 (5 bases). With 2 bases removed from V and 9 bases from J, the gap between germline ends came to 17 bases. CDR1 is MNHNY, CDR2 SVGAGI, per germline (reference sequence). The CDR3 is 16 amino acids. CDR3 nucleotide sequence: TGTGCCAGCAGTTACCAGACCCAGGGAGGAATTTCACCCCTCCACTTT. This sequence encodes CASSYQTQGGISPLHF.

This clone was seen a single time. In DNA form, the CDR3 reads TGCGCCAGCAACGGCGGGAGCCACAATGAGCAGTTCTTC. The encoded protein is CASNGGSHNEQFF. The chain carries TRBV5-1 and TRBJ2-1; 7 positions agree with TRBD2. Germline V gives CDR1 SGHRS, CDR2 YFSETQ. This CDR3 comprises 13 residues. With 6 bases clipped from V and 5 bases from J, the junction kept 5 bases outside the gene matches.

In DNA, the CDR3 is TGTGCCAGCAGCTTAATGTATAGCGGAGTCCGCTCAAACAATGAGCAGTTCTTC. Protein sequence: CASSLMYSGVRSNNEQFF. V is TRBV11-2 and J is TRBJ2-1; D is perhaps TRBD2 (6 bases). This CDR3 spans 18 amino acids. The germline gives CDR1 SGHAT, CDR2 FQNNGV. Trimming cost V 2 bases and J 5 bases, with 22 bases left between them.

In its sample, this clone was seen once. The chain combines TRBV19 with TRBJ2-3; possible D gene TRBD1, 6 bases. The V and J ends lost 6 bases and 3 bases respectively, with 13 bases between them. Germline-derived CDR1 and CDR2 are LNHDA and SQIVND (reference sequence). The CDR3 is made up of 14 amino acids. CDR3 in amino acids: CASSRGLATDTQYF. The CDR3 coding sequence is TGTGCCAGTAGCAGGGGTCTAGCAACAGATACGCAGTATTTT.

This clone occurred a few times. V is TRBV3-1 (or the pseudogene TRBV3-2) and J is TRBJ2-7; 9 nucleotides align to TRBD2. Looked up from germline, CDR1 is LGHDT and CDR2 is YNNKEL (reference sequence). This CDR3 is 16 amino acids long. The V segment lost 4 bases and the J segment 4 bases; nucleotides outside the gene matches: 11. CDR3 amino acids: CASSPLPGLAPYEQYF. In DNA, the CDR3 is TGTGCCAGCAGCCCGCTCCCGGGACTAGCTCCTTACGAGCAGTACTTC.

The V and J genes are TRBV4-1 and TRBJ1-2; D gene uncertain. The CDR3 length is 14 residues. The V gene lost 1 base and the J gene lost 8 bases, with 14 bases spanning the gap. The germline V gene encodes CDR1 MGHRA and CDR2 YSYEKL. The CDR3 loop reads CASSQGRGSYGYTF. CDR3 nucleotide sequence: TGCGCCAGCAGCCAAGGTCGGGGATCCTACGGCTACACCTTC.

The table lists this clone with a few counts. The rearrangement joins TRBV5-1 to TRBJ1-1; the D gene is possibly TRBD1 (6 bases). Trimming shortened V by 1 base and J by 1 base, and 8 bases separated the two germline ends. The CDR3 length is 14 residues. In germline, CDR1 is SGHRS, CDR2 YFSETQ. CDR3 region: CASSLQGTNTEAFF. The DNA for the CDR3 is TGCGCCAGCAGCTTGCAGGGGACGAACACTGAAGCTTTCTTT.